The clone carrying this T cell receptor beta chain was counted only a few times. The entry originates in a study of shared clonotypes between healthy human individuals. About the research overall: Donors, aged 18 to 49, were a couple of women and a few men.

The V gene lost 2 bases and the J gene lost 5 bases, with 16 bases spanning the gap. The CDR3 consists of 16 residues. Germline lookup yields CDR1 SGHVS and CDR2 FQNEAQ. The study ran the assay at deep level. Sequencing was performed with immunoSEQ multiplex PCR; in TCRdb, only in-frame clones are kept and a portion is missing. The sample lists around 530,000 clones, around 81% occurring once. The rearrangement joins TRBV7-8 to TRBJ1-5, with D possibly matching TRBD1 (6 bases). This TCR derives from a woman between 40 and 50 years old in good health. Some clones in this sample may be carry-over from other donors' samples. Material: PBMCs. CDR3 coding DNA: TGTGCCAGCAGCTTAAGGAACCAGGGGAGCGATCAGCCCCAGCATTTT. This gives the protein CASSLRNQGSDQPQHF.